Below are 10 T cell receptor beta chains sequenced from a single sample in a study of cytomegalovirus exposure and HLA in healthy donors. It was with 60 Vbeta and 13 Jbeta primers that the PCR ran. Sequenced by immunoSEQ multiplex PCR; TCRdb stores in-frame clones only, minus some. The sample shows some 20,000 clones, under 85% of them seen only once. The sequenced material came from PBMCs. Receptors were obtained from a human donor in good health.

This clone came up once. The chain recombines TRBV30 with TRBJ2-3; D gene uncertain. Germline V gene lookup returns CDR1 GTSNPN and CDR2 SVGIG (reference sequence). The CDR3 is 13 amino acids. V was clipped by 2 bases and J by 6 bases, with 12 bases between them. Here the CDR3 reads CAWSLIHKDTQYF. DNA of the CDR3: TGTGCCTGGAGTCTCATCCACAAGGATACGCAGTATTTT.

The V and J genes are TRBV18 and TRBJ2-5, with 11 bases aligning to TRBD2. With 3 bases clipped from V and 1 base from J, the junction kept 4 bases outside the gene matches. Germline values: CDR1 KGHSH, CDR2 LQKENI. CDR3 length: 16 amino acids. The CDR3, as DNA: TGTGCCAGCTCACCCCTAGCGGGGGGCATCCAAGAGACCCAGTACTTC. Residues: CASSPLAGGIQETQYF. The whole variable domain, filled in from reference TRBV18 and TRBJ2-5, reads NAGVMQNPRHLVRRRGQEARLRCSPMKGHSHVYWYRQLPEEGLKFMVYLQKENIIDESGMPKERFSAEFPKEGPSILRIQQVVRGDSAAYFCASSPLAGGIQETQYFGPGTRLLVL.

This chain links TRBV29-1 with TRBJ2-7, with 10 bases identical to TRBD1. V lost 4 bases and J lost 3; bases outside the gene matches: 9. In germline, CDR1 is SQVTM, CDR2 ANQGSEA. The CDR3 contains 15 residues. CDR3 in amino acids: CSVAFPGQGIYEQYF. The CDR3 DNA sequence: TGCAGCGTTGCCTTCCCGGGACAGGGGATCTACGAGCAGTACTTC.

V is TRBV10-1 and J is TRBJ2-1; 10 nucleotides line up with TRBD2. With 4 bases clipped from V and 2 bases from J, the junction kept 8 bases outside the gene matches. CDR3 length: 17 amino acids. Germline CDR1 reads WNHNN; CDR2 reads SYGVQD (reference sequence). This CDR3 reads CASSGKLAGETYNEQFF. In nucleotides, the CDR3 is TGCGCCAGCAGTGGGAAGCTAGCGGGAGAAACCTACAATGAGCAGTTCTTC.

The chain recombines TRBV28 with TRBJ2-7; 8 bases are a match to TRBD1. J was trimmed by 3 bases and V by 5 bases; bases with no gene match: 6. Germline V CDR1 and CDR2: MDHEN, SYDVKM. The CDR3 has 14 residues. CDR3 nucleotides: TGTGCCAGCAGTCCGCGGGACAGGTACTACGAGCAGTACTTC. It specifies CASSPRDRYYEQYF.

The chain recombines TRBV6-5 with TRBJ1-2; D is ambiguous. The V end lost 0 bases, the J end lost 2 bases, and 4 bases lay between the germline ends. The CDR3 is made up of 13 amino acids. Germline-derived CDR1 and CDR2 are MNHEY and SVGAGI. The CDR3 nucleotides are TGTGCCAGCAGTTACTCCGGGAACTATGGCTACACCTTC. Its translation: CASSYSGNYGYTF.

This chain links TRBV30 with TRBJ2-3; a possible D gene is TRBD1 (7 bases). This CDR3 comprises 15 residues. Trimming removed 2 bases from V and 0 bases from J, with 12 bases in between. Per the germline V gene, CDR1 is GTSNPN and CDR2 is SVGIG (reference sequence). The CDR3 sequence: CAWSSGGTSTDTQYF. The CDR3 nucleotides read TGTGCCTGGAGTTCAGGGGGGACTAGCACAGATACGCAGTATTTT.

The genes are TRBV5-1 and TRBJ2-2; 7 bases align to TRBD1. The CDR3 spans 15 residues. Germline CDR1 reads SGHRS; CDR2 reads YFSETQ. The V segment lost 4 bases and the J segment 1 base; nucleotides outside the gene matches: 4. The CDR3: CASSDHRGNTGELFF. The CDR3 nucleotides read TGCGCCAGCAGCGACCACAGGGGGAACACCGGGGAGCTGTTTTTT.

The chain recombines TRBV5-5 with TRBJ2-3; 9 nucleotides align to TRBD2. V lost 0 bases to trimming and J lost 1 base; unmatched junction nucleotides: 6. The CDR3 has 17 residues. Germline V gene sequence: CDR1 SGHKS, CDR2 YYEKEE (reference sequence). As DNA, the CDR3 is TGTGCCAGCAGCTTGGGACTAGCGGAGGGGGGCACAGATACGCAGTATTTT. This gives the protein CASSLGLAEGGTDTQYF.

The chain combines TRBV10-2 with TRBJ1-1; D is possibly TRBD1 (6 bases). CDR3 length: 14 amino acids. V shed 2 bases and J shed 5 bases, with 12 bases lying between them. Germline V gene sequence: CDR1 WSHSY, CDR2 SAAADI. The CDR3 coding sequence is TGCGCCAGCAGTGAGGGGGGGGGCGAGACTGAAGCTTTCTTT. Its protein is CASSEGGGETEAFF.